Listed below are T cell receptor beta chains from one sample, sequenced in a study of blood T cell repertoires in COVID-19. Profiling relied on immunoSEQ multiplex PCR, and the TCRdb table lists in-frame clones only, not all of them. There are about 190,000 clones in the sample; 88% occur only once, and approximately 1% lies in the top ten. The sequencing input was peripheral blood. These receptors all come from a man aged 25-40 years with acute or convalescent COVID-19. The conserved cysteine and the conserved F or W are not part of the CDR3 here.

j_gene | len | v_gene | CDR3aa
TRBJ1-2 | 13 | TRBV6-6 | ASSHPGQGPYGYT
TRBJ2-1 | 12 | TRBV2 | ASSALWGVGEQF
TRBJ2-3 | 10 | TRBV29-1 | SVQGRTDTQY
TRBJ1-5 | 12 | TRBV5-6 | ASSPSGGGQPQH
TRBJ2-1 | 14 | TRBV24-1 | ATSDYSVGGTNEQF
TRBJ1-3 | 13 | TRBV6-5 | ASSSDRFSGNTIY
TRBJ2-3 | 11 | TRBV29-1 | SVVSEATDTQY
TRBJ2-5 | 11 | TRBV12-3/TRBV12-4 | ASSLDRGATQY
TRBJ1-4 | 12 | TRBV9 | ASAVGQGNEKLF
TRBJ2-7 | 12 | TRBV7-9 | ASSWEGVGTEQY
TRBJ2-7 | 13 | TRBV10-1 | ASSEYRTRPYEQY
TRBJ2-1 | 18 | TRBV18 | ASSLLGTSGRWGPYNEQF
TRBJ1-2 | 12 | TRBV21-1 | ASNPGQHNYGYT
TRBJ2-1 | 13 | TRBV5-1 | ASSTTSGGYNEQF
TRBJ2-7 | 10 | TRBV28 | ASRSGIHEQY
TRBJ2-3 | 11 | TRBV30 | AWSVSAGGLSP
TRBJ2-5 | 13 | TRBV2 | ASKTSGGTQETQY
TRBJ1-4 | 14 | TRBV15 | ATSRGPPGPLEKLF
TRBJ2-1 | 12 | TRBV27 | ASGVPGQYNEQF
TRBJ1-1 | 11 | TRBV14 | ASSQVGQIGAF
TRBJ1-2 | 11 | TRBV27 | ASSFYRKGGYT
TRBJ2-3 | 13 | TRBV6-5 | ASSGWRLRTDTQY
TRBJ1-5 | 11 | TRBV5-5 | ASSQDRAQPQH
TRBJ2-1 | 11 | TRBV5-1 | ASSLDSWAEQF
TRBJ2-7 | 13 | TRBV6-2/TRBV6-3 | ASSSPERGRNEQY
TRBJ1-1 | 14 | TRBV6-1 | ASGAGTGGVYTEAF
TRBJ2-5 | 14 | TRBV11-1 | ASNFNPGGTGETQY
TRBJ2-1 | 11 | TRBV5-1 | ASSSNRGDEQF
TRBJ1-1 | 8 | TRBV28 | ASSRQRAF
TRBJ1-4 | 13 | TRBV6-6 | ASSRIPGGREKLF
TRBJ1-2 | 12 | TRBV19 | ASRPAGGPYGYT
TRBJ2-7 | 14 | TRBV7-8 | ASSLNRWAGPYEQY
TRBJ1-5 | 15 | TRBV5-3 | ARSLVSGKFRNQPQH
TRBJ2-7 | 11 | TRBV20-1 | SASWGGPYEQY
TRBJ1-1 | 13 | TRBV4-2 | ASSQNQGGNTEAF
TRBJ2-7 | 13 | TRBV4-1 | ASSQGRGSSGGQY
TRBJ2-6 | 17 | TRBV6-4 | ASSDSGRGLLRGANVLT
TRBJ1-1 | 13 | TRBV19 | ATRGQGAGQTEAF
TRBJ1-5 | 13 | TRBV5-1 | ASSSDGQVNQPQH
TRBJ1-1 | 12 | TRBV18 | ASSRLQGGTEAF
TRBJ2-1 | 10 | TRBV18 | ASSSHYNEQF
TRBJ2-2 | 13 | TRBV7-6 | ASRETGTNTGELF
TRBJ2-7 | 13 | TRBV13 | ASSWRTSGTHEQY
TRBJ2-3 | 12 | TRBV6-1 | ASSEALAPNTQY